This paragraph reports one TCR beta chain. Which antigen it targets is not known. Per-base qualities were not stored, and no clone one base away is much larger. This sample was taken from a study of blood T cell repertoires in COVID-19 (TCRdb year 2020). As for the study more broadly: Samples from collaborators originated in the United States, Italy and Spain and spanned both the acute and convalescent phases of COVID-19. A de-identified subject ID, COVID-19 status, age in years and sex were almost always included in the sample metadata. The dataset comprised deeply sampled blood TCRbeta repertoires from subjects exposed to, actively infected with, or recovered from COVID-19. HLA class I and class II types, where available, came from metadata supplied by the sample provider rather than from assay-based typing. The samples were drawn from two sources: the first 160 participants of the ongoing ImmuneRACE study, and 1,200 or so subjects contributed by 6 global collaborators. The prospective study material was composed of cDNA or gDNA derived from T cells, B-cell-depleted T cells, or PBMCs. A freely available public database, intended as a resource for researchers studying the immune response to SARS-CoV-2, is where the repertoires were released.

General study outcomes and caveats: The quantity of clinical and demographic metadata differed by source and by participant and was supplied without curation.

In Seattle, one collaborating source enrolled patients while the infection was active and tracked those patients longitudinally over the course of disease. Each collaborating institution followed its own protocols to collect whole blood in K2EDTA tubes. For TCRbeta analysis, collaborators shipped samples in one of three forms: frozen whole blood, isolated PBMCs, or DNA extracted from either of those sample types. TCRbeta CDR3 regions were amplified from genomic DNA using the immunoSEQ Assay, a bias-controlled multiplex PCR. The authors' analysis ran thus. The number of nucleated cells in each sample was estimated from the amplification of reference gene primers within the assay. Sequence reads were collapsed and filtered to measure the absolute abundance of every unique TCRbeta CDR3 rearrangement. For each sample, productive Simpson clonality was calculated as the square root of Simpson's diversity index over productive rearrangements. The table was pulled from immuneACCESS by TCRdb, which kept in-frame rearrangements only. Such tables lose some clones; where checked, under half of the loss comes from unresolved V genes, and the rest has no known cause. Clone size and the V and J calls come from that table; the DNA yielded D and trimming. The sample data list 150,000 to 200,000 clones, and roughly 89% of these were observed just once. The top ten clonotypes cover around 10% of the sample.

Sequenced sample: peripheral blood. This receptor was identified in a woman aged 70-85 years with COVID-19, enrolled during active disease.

The CDR3 region has the sequence CASNDRGSLHLNTEAFF. The sequence in DNA is TGCGCCAGCAATGATCGAGGGTCCCTCCATTTGAACACTGAAGCTTTCTTT. The rearranged chain carries TRBV23-1 and TRBJ1-1; the D gene is unclear. TRBV23-1 is flagged as an ORF with uncertain function. Counted from cysteine to phenylalanine, this CDR3 has 17 amino acids. Kept here is only the CDR3 DNA, which spans 51 bases and is read in frame from base 1. The trim is 7 bases for V and 0 bases for J, with a gap of 21 bases between the germline ends.